Listed here are 9 T cell receptor beta chains from one sample, sequenced in a study of chemoradiotherapy in HPV16-positive cancers. Profiled with immunoSEQ multiplex PCR; TCRdb holds only in-frame clones, not every one. Here the sample spans about 2,500 clones, more than 75% being singletons. The sequencing used tumor tissue, collected from a patient who underwent chemoradiotherapy. The receptor set was obtained from a human donor with HPV-associated anogenital cancer.

The genes are TRBV7-9 and TRBJ2-3; TRBD2 aligns across 7 bases. Germline loops: CDR1 SEHNR, CDR2 FQNEAQ (reference sequence). The CDR3 totals 15 residues. V was pared by 4 bases and J by 6 bases, with 10 bases of the junction left unmatched. The CDR3 nucleotides are TGTGCCAGCAGCTACATAGTGGGGGGGGAGGATACGCAGTATTTT. Protein product: CASSYIVGGEDTQYF.

J is TRBJ2-3 and V is TRBV2, with D tentatively TRBD1 (5 bases). V lost 8 bases and J lost 5, with 17 bases in between. CDR1 SNHLY and CDR2 FYNNEI come from the germline V gene. The CDR3 runs to 14 residues. CDR3 sequence: CASANQGTLDTQYF. Written as DNA, the CDR3 is TGTGCCAGCGCCAACCAGGGAACACTAGATACGCAGTATTTT.

The chain employs TRBV11-2 and TRBJ1-5; D perhaps matches TRBD1 (5 bases). V was cut by 5 bases and J by 1 base, with 12 bases left in between. The CDR3 loop spans 15 amino acids. Germline CDR1 and CDR2: SGHAT and FQNNGV. The CDR3 DNA follows: TGTGCCAGCAGCCCGTCTGGGGGGAGCAATCAGCCCCAGCATTTT. It specifies CASSPSGGSNQPQHF.

This chain uses TRBV15 with TRBJ1-3; unclear D gene. V lost 1 base and J lost 8, with 12 bases in between. CDR1 LNHNV and CDR2 YYDKDF come from the germline V gene (reference sequence). This CDR3 has 14 amino acids. The DNA of the CDR3 is TGTGCCACCAGCAGAGGGTCAGGCACGGACACCATATATTTT. Its protein is CATSRGSGTDTIYF.

This clone occurred once. V gene TRBV5-1 combines with J gene TRBJ2-1; D unclear. V was shortened by 5 bases and J by 0 bases, with 12 bases between the two germline ends. The CDR3 is made up of 15 amino acids. The V gene's germline CDR1 is SGHRS and CDR2 YFSETQ. The DNA for the CDR3 is TGCGCCAGCAGGGTAACGGATTTCTCCTACAATGAGCAGTTCTTC. It is translated as CASRVTDFSYNEQFF.

This clone has only a few counts. The chain couples TRBV6-5 to TRBJ2-5, with TRBD2 matching over 8 bases. CDR1 is MNHEY and CDR2 is SVGAGI in the germline V gene. The CDR3 contains 13 residues. V lost 6 bases, J lost 3 bases, and 3 bases stayed unmatched. CDR3 in amino acids: CASRPLAEETQYF. DNA for the CDR3: TGTGCCAGCAGACCACTAGCGGAAGAGACCCAGTACTTC.

This sequence joins TRBV7-8 and TRBJ2-1; 8 bases fit TRBD2. Trimming took 3 bases from V and 5 from J; bases not matched to a gene: 12. The CDR3 is 17 amino acids. Germline V gene sequence: CDR1 SGHVS, CDR2 FQNEAQ. CDR3 sequence reads: CASSFPPAAGGDNEQFF. As DNA, the CDR3 is TGTGCCAGCAGCTTCCCCCCCGCCGCGGGGGGCGACAATGAGCAGTTCTTC.

As regards this clone: The same CDR3 also results from other DNA sequences found in this sample. This rearrangement joins TRBV7-2 to TRBJ1-2; 7 bases agree with TRBD1. Trimming at V came to 1 base and at J to 4 bases, leaving 9 bases not matched to a gene. Germline V gene data show CDR1 as SGHTA and CDR2 as FQGNSA. The CDR3 consists of 16 residues. This CDR3 reads CASSLEIGTAPYGYTF. The CDR3, as DNA: TGTGCCAGCAGCTTAGAAATAGGGACAGCGCCCTATGGCTACACCTTC.

The V call is TRBV30, the J call TRBJ2-5, with 7 nucleotides matching TRBD1. J gave up 3 bases and V 0 bases, and 10 bases lay outside the gene matches. Germline CDR1 GTSNPN, CDR2 SVGIG (reference sequence). The CDR3 runs 16 residues. CDR3 in amino acids: CAWSVRGRGKEETQYF. In DNA form, the CDR3 reads TGTGCCTGGAGTGTACGCGGCAGGGGGAAGGAAGAGACCCAGTACTTC.